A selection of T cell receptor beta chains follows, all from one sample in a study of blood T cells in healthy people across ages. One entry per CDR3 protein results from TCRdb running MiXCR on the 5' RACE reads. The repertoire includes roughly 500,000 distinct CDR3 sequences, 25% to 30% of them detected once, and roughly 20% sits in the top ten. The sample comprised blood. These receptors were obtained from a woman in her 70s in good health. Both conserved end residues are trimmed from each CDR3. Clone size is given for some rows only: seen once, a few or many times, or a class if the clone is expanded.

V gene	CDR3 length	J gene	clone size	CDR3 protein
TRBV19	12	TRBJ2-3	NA	ASRRTSWVNTQY
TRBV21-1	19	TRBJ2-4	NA	ASSKGGTSQTVDGAKNIQY
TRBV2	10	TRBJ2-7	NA	ASHADNHEQY
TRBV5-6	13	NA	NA	ASSDIGDVSYEQY
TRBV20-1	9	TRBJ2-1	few	SASREGEQF
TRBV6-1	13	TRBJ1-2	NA	ASSEISGGNYGYT
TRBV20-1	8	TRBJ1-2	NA	SASYYSYT
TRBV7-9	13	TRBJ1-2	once	ASSEAGREDYVYT
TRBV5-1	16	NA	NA	ASSLGGLAGGLTDEQF
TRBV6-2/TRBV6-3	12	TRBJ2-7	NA	ASTPTGVGYEQY
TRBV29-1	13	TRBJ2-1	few	SVPRDRGLVNEQF
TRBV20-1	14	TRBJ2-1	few	SARASPGTWTNEQF
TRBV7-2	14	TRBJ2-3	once	ASSPRSGGSTDTQY
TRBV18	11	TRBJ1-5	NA	ASSPQRNQPQH
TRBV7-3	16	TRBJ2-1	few	ASSLKGGTGGPYNEQF